One sample yielded the 4 T cell receptor beta chains listed below, sequenced in a study of T cell responses to AZD1222 COVID-19 vaccine. This table comes from immunoSEQ multiplex PCR, and its TCRdb copy is limited to in-frame clones, with some not included. The sample holds over 75,000 clones, roughly nine tenths seen once. The sequencing used peripheral blood, collected on day 0 of AZD1222 vaccination. The origin of the receptors is an adult in good health.

This chain joins TRBV2 and TRBJ1-3; D remains unclear. The CDR3 covers 13 residues. Trimming took off 4 bases at V and 0 bases at J, with 4 bases between the two ends. Per the germline V gene, CDR1 is SNHLY and CDR2 is FYNNEI. The CDR3 is CASSASSGNTIYF. The CDR3 region has the DNA TGTGCCAGCAGTGCCAGCTCTGGAAACACCATATATTTT.

The chain recombines TRBV7-2 with TRBJ2-5; 7 bases fit TRBD1. CDR3 length: 14 amino acids. The trim removed 5 bases at V and 1 base at J, leaving 4 bases unmatched. The germline CDR1 and CDR2 sequences are SGHTA and FQGNSA. CDR3 protein: CASSLYRGQETQYF. The CDR3 DNA reads as TGTGCCAGCAGCCTATACAGGGGCCAAGAGACCCAGTACTTC.

The V and J genes are TRBV7-2 and TRBJ1-1, with D hard to call. Germline CDR1 reads SGHTA; CDR2 reads FQGNSA. The CDR3 totals 13 residues. The V end lost 1 base, the J end lost 5 bases, and 8 bases lay between the germline ends. CDR3 residues: CASSLEGRTEAFF. DNA for the CDR3: TGTGCCAGCAGCTTAGAGGGTAGGACTGAAGCTTTCTTT. The full variable domain, rest sourced from reference TRBV7-2 and TRBJ1-1, is GAGVSQSPSNKVTEKGKDVELRCDPISGHTALYWYRQSLGQGLEFLIYFQGNSAPDKSGLPSDRFSAERTGGSVSTLTIQRTQQEDSAVYLCASSLEGRTEAFFGQGTRLTVV.

V gene TRBV5-8 combines with J gene TRBJ2-5; 7 nucleotides align to TRBD1. V was clipped by 4 bases and J by 2 bases; unmatched bases: 8. CDR1 and CDR2 from the germline V gene are SGHTS and YDEGEE. This CDR3 has 15 amino acids. CDR3 sequence reads: CASSQEGGTQETQYF. In DNA form, the CDR3 reads TGTGCCAGCAGCCAAGAAGGGGGCACACAAGAGACCCAGTACTTC.